Included here is one T cell receptor (beta chain) sequence, with context. This entry comes from a study of blood T cell repertoires in COVID-19. Study information: Samples of COVID-19 (acute and convalescent) were obtained from the United States, Italy and Spain. Sample material is recorded as cDNA or gDNA derived from T cells, B-cell-depleted T cells, or PBMCs.

Under the authors' procedure: Estimation of nucleated cell counts relied on the amplification of reference gene primers. Repertoires were generated with immunoSEQ multiplex PCR, while TCRdb's copy carries only in-frame clones and drops some. That table gives V, J and clone size, and the DNA gave D and trimming. Here the sample spans about 480,000 clones, around 89% being singletons. Germline V gene data show CDR1 as SNHLY and CDR2 as FYNNEI. V lost 5 bases to trimming and J lost 4 bases; unmatched junction nucleotides: 5. This CDR3 has 13 amino acids. This chain joins TRBV2 and TRBJ2-7; 7 nucleotides align to TRBD2. The origin of this receptor is a woman in her thirties with acute or convalescent COVID-19. Sample: peripheral blood. The CDR3 coding sequence is TGTGCCAGCAGTTGGGGGAGGGGTTACGAGCAGTACTTC. It encodes CASSWGRGYEQYF. The full variable domain, its missing parts supplied by reference TRBV2 and TRBJ2-7, is EPEVTQTPSHQVTQMGQEVILRCVPISNHLYFYWYRQILGQKVEFLVSFYNNEISEKSEIFDDQFSVERPDGSNFTLKIRSTKLEDSAMYFCASSWGRGYEQYFGPGTRLTVT.